Described below is a single TCR beta chain sequence and its context. This table comes from immunoSEQ multiplex PCR, and its TCRdb copy is limited to in-frame clones, with some not included. The sample consists of over 150,000 clones, 70% to 85% of them appearing once. This entry comes from a study of blood T cell repertoires in COVID-19. Overall study context: Whether acute or convalescent, the COVID-19 samples came from the United States, Italy and Spain. The cDNA or gDNA used as material had been derived from T cells, B-cell-depleted T cells, or PBMCs.

J was trimmed by 4 bases and V by 1 base; bases with no gene match: 8. The length of the CDR3 is 17 residues. Germline V gives CDR1 LGHDT, CDR2 YNNKEL (reference sequence). The TCR originated in a human donor with acute or convalescent COVID-19. The donor label of this sample is uncertain. Material for sequencing was peripheral blood. The chain carries TRBV3-1 (or the pseudogene TRBV3-2) and TRBJ1-5; 9 bases line up with TRBD1. CDR3 nucleotide sequence: TGTGCCAGCAGCCAAGGTCCCCCCGGGACAGGGAATCAGCCCCAGCATTTT. This translates into CASSQGPPGTGNQPQHF.